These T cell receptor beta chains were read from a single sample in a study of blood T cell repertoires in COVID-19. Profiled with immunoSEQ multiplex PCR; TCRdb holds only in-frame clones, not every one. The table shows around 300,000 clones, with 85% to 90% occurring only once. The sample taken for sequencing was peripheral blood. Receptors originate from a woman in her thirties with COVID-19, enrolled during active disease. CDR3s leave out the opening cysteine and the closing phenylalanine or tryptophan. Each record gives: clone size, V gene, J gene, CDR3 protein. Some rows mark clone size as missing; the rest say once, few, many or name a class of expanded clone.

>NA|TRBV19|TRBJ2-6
ASRTSGPSFSGANVLT
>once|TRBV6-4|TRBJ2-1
ASSEGPGTGYNEQF
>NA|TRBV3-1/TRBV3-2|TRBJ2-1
ASSRTSNEQF
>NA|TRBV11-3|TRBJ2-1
ASSAASSYNEQF
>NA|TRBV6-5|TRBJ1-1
ASSHRVNTEAF
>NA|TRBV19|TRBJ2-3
ASSIGGQIDTQY
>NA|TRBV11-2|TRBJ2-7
ASSLVRASGSYEQY
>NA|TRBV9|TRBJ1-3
ASSVTGTPLSLSGNTIY
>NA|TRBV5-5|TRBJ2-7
ASSGNRGSSYEQY
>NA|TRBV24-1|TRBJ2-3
ATSDRGTGSPDTQY
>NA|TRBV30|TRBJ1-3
AWSVDIRSGNTIY
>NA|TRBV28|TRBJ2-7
ASSREGHPSSYEQY
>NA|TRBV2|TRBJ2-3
ASTTGLVGRDTQY
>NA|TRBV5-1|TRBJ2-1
ASTLEASGSYRQF
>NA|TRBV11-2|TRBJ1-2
ASSLAGTGLEGYT
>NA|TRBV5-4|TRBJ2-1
ASSLHTGGNEQF
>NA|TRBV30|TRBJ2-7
AWSAGEPNEQY
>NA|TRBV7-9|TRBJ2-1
ASSLGVAGEIEQF
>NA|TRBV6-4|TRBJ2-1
ASSVTWLGNEQF
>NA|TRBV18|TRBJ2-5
ASSRGLAGELVETQY
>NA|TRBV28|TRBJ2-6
ASNTGWSSGANVLT
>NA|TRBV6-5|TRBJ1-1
ASTLQGLNTEAF
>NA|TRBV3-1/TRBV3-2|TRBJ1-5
ASSQVSGDNQPQH
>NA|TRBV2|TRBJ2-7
ASSLDRDVFYEQY
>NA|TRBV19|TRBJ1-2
ASSMVDSTYGYT
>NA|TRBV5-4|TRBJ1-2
ASSLPGTGGANYGYT
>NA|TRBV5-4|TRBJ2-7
ASSTPGLAGGPAEQY
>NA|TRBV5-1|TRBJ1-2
ASSSGGQLGYGYT
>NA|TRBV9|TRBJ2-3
ASSPRDRVVDTQY
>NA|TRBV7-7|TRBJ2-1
ASSPTGGNSYNEQF
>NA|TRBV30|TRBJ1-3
AWTTGGAGNTIY
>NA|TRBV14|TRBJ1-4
ASSHTQGFGEKLF